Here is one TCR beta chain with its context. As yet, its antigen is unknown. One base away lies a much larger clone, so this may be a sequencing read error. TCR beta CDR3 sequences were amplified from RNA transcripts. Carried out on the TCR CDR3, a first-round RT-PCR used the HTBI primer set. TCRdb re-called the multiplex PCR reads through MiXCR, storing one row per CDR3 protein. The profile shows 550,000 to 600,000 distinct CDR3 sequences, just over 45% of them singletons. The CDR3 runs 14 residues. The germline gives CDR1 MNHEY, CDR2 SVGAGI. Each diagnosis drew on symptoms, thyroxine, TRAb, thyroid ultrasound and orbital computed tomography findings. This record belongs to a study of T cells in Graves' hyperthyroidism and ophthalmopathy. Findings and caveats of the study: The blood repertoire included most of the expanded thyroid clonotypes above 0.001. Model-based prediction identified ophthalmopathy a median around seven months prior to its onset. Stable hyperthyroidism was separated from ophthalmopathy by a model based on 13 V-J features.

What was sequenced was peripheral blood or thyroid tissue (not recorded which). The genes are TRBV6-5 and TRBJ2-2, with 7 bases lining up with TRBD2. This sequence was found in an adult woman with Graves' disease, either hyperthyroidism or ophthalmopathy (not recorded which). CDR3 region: CVSRPPGTIGELFF. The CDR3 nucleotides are TGTGTCAGCAGGCCGCCCGGGACTATCGGGGAGCTGTTTTTT.